The following is a T cell receptor beta chain sequence with its context. Per the original data handling: Amplification of reference gene primers provided the estimated nucleated cell counts. Only in-frame clones appear in the TCRdb table, and some are missing; sequencing was by immunoSEQ multiplex PCR. V, J and clone size are taken as reported in that table, and D and trimming were inferred from the DNA itself. The repertoire holds around 25,000 clones, with 85% to 90% as singletons. Germline CDR1 SGHRS, CDR2 YFSETQ. The V gene lost 4 bases and the J gene lost 1 base, with 19 bases spanning the gap. The CDR3 sequence is 17 residues long. The sample belongs to a study of blood T cell repertoires in COVID-19. Study overall: The samples span acute and convalescent COVID-19 from the United States, Italy and Spain. In each case, the material was cDNA or gDNA derived from T cells, B-cell-depleted T cells, or PBMCs.

The chain recombines TRBV5-1 with TRBJ2-3, with D maybe TRBD2 (6 bases). The sequencing sample was made of peripheral blood. The receptor was isolated from a human donor in a cohort sampled during active COVID-19. CDR3 residues: CASSPHGGSSRTDTQYF. In DNA form, the CDR3 reads TGCGCCAGCAGCCCGCACGGAGGGTCTAGCCGCACAGATACGCAGTATTTT.